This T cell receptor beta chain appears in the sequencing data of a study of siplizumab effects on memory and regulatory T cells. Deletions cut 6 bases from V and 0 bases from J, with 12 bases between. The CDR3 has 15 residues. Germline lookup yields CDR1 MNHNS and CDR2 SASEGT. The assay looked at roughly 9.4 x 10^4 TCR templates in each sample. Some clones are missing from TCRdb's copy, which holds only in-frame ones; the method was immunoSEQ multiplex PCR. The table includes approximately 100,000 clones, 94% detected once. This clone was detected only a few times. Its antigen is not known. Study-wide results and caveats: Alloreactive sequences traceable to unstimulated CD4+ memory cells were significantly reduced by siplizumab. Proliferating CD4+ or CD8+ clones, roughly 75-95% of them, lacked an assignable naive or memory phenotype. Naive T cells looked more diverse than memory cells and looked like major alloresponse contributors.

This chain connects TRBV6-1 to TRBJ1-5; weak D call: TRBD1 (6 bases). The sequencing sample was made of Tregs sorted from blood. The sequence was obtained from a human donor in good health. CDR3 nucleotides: TGTGCCAGCAGGGGAGGACAGATTAGCAATCAGCCCCAGCATTTT. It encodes CASRGGQISNQPQHF.